A selection of T cell receptor beta chains follows, all from one sample in a study of regulatory T cells in long-lasting Graves disease. TCRdb itself ran the multiplex PCR reads through MiXCR, one entry per CDR3 protein. The sample has 620,000 or so distinct CDR3 sequences, under 20% seen once; the top ten hold 18%. This sample was also put to use in a study of T cells in Graves' hyperthyroidism and ophthalmopathy.

Sequenced here: peripheral blood mononuclear cells (PBMCs), sampled at new diagnosis, from a patient treated with antithyroid drugs. All receptors come from a woman in her twenties or thirties with Graves disease. The CDR3 runs from the conserved cysteine through the conserved F or W. The D gene is left open where the match is weak. Size tells how often a clone was seen (once, few, many) or the class of an expanded clone, and some rows leave it out.

clone_size: many
j_call: TRBJ1-1
d_call: -
v_call: TRBV28
cdr3_length: 14
cdr3_nt: TGTGCCAGCAGTCCTTCTCAATGGAACACTGAAGCTTTCTTT
cdr3_aa: CASSPSQWNTEAFF

clone_size: -
j_call: TRBJ1-5
d_call: TRBD1
v_call: TRBV19
cdr3_length: 14
cdr3_nt: TGTGCCAGTAGTCCCGGGACAGGGAGACAGCCCCAGCATTTT
cdr3_aa: CASSPGTGRQPQHF

clone_size: few
j_call: TRBJ2-7
d_call: -
v_call: TRBV11-2
cdr3_length: 14
cdr3_nt: TGTGCCAGCAGCTTTTCTACATCCACCTACGAGCAGTACTTC
cdr3_aa: CASSFSTSTYEQYF

clone_size: few
j_call: TRBJ1-6
d_call: -
v_call: TRBV19
cdr3_length: 13
cdr3_nt: TGTGCCAGTAGTAACGGGTATAGTTCACCCCTCCACTTT
cdr3_aa: CASSNGYSSPLHF

clone_size: few
j_call: TRBJ2-7
d_call: -
v_call: TRBV6-1
cdr3_length: 16
cdr3_nt: TGTGCCAGCAGTGAAGCCGGAGGGGGTACGGGCTACGAGCAGTACTTC
cdr3_aa: CASSEAGGGTGYEQYF

clone_size: -
j_call: TRBJ1-2
d_call: -
v_call: TRBV4-1
cdr3_length: 14
cdr3_nt: TGCGCCAGCAGCCTTGTGGACAGTCTATATGGCTACACCTTC
cdr3_aa: CASSLVDSLYGYTF

clone_size: many
j_call: TRBJ1-5
d_call: -
v_call: TRBV5-5
cdr3_length: 14
cdr3_nt: TGTGCCAGCAGCTTCTCCTGGGACAATCAGCCCCAGCATTTT
cdr3_aa: CASSFSWDNQPQHF

clone_size: many
j_call: TRBJ1-2
d_call: -
v_call: TRBV20-1
cdr3_length: 15
cdr3_nt: TGCAGTGCTAGAGCCACTCGGGGGGGTAACTATGGCTACACCTTC
cdr3_aa: CSARATRGGNYGYTF

clone_size: many
j_call: TRBJ1-1
d_call: TRBD1
v_call: TRBV2
cdr3_length: 11
cdr3_nt: TGTGCCAGCAGTGGACAGGGGCCGGCTTTCTTT
cdr3_aa: CASSGQGPAFF

clone_size: many
j_call: TRBJ2-1
d_call: TRBD2
v_call: TRBV24-1
cdr3_length: 15
cdr3_nt: TGTGCCACCAGTCGCCGGACTAGAGATCTATCTGAGCAGTTCTTC
cdr3_aa: CATSRRTRDLSEQFF

clone_size: -
j_call: TRBJ1-5
d_call: -
v_call: TRBV20-1
cdr3_length: 16
cdr3_nt: TGCAGTGCTAGAGAGGGGGGCGGTTATAGCAATCAGCCCCAGCATTTT
cdr3_aa: CSAREGGGYSNQPQHF

clone_size: many
j_call: TRBJ1-1
d_call: TRBD1
v_call: TRBV6-1
cdr3_length: 14
cdr3_nt: TGTGCCAGCGTGCGGGACAGGGGATACACTGAAGCTTTCTTT
cdr3_aa: CASVRDRGYTEAFF

clone_size: few
j_call: TRBJ2-4
d_call: -
v_call: TRBV11-1
cdr3_length: 16
cdr3_nt: TGTGCCAGCAGCTTGGAGGGGCGCAGGGCCAAAAACATTCAGTACTTC
cdr3_aa: CASSLEGRRAKNIQYF

clone_size: many
j_call: TRBJ1-1
d_call: TRBD1
v_call: TRBV27
cdr3_length: 13
cdr3_nt: TGTGCCAGCAGTCGTCAGGGGGCTTTGAGTGCTTTCTTT
cdr3_aa: CASSRQGALSAFF

clone_size: many
j_call: TRBJ1-1
d_call: -
v_call: TRBV28
cdr3_length: 12
cdr3_nt: TGTGCCAGCGGGCCCGGGTGGGGTGAAGCTTTCTTT
cdr3_aa: CASGPGWGEAFF

clone_size: many
j_call: TRBJ2-3
d_call: TRBD1
v_call: TRBV7-9
cdr3_length: 15
cdr3_nt: TGTGCCAGCACCCAAACGGGACAGGGAACAGATACGCAGTATTTT
cdr3_aa: CASTQTGQGTDTQYF